The entry below gives a single T cell receptor (beta chain) sequence along with its context. This entry comes from a study of shared clonotypes between healthy human individuals. Data came from immunoSEQ multiplex PCR; TCRdb stores just in-frame clones and leaves some out. The sample has around 1.9 million clones, around 95% seen once; the top ten hold more than 1.5%. Trimming pared 7 bases from V and 0 bases from J, leaving 13 bases between. Germline V gene data show CDR1 as SQVTM and CDR2 as ANQGSEA. The length of the CDR3 is 13 residues. CD45RO-negative, CCR7-selected cells formed the naive CD8 fraction, which excluded terminally differentiated effector memory CD45RA+ cells.

The sequencing sample was made of naive CD8+ T cells from PBMCs. J is TRBJ2-7 and V is TRBV29-1; D unresolved. The receptor was isolated from a young man in good health. Some clones in this sample may be carry-over from other donors' samples. DNA of the CDR3: TGCAGCGCATGGCTGGGGTCCTCCTACGAGCAGTACTTC. Protein: CSAWLGSSYEQYF.